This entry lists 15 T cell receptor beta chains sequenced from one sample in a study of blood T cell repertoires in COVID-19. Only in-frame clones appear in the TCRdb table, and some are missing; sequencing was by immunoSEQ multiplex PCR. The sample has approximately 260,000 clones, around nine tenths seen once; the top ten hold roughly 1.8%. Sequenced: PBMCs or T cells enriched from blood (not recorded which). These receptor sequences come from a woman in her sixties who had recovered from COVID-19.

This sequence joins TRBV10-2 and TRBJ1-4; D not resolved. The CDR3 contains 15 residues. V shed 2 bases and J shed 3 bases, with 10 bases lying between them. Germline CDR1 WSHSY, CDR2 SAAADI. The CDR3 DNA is TGCGCCAGCAGTGAGCGAATCCAGTCTAATGAAAAACTGTTTTTT. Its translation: CASSERIQSNEKLFF.

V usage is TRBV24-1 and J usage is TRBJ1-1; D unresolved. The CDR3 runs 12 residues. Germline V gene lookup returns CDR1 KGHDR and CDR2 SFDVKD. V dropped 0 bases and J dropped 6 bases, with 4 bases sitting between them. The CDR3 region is CATSDLRAEAFF. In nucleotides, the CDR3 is TGTGCCACCAGTGATTTGCGGGCTGAAGCTTTCTTT.

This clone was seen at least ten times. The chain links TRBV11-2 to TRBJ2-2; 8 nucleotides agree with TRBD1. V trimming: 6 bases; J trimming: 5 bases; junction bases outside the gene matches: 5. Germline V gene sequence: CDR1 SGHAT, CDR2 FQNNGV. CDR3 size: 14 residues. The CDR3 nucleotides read TGTGCCAGCAGTCTGGACAGGGCGACCGGGGAGCTGTTTTTT. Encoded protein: CASSLDRATGELFF.

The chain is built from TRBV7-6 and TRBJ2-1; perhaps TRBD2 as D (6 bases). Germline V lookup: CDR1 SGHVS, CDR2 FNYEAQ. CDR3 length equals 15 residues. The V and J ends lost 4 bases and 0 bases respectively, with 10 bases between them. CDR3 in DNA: TGTGCCAGCAGCTACGGGACTTTCTCCTACAATGAGCAGTTCTTC. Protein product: CASSYGTFSYNEQFF.

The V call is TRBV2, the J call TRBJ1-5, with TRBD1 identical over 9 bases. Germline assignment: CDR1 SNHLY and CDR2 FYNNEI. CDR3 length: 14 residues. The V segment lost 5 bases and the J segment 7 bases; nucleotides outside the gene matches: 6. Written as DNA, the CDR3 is TGTGCCAGCAGTAAACAGGGGGCAGAACAGCCCCAGCATTTT. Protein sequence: CASSKQGAEQPQHF.

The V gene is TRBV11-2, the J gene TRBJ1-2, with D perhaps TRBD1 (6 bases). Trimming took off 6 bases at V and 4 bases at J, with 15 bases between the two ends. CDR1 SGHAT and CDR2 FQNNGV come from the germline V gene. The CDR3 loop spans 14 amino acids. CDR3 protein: CASRLGGGLYGYTF. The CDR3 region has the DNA TGTGCCAGCAGACTTGGCGGGGGGCTCTATGGCTACACCTTC.

The CDR3 protein is CASSQDYPPDTEAFF. CDR3 nucleotides: TGCGCCAGCAGCCAAGATTACCCCCCAGACACTGAAGCTTTCTTT. The chain employs TRBV4-1 and TRBJ1-1; D unclear. This CDR3 is 15 amino acids long. V was shortened by 0 bases and J by 3 bases, with 11 bases between the two germline ends. Germline V gives CDR1 MGHRA, CDR2 YSYEKL.

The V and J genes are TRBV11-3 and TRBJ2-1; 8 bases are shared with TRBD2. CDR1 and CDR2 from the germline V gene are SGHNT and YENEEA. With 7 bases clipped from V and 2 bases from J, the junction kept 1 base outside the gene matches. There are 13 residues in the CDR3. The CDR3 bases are TGTGCCAGCACGGGGGGGCCCTACAATGAGCAGTTCTTC. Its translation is CASTGGPYNEQFF.

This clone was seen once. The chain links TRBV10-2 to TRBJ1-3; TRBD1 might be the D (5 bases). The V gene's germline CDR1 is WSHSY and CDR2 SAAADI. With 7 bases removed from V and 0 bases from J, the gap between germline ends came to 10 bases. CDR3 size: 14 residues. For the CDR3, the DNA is TGCGCCAGCAAAGGCACAGGCTCTGGAAACACCATATATTTT. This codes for CASKGTGSGNTIYF.

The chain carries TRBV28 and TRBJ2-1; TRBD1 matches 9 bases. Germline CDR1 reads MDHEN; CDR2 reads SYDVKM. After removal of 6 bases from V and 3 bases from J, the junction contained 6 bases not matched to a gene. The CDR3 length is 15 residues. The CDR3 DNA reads TGTGCCAGCAGCTGGGACAGGGAGTTCTACAATGAGCAGTTCTTC. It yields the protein CASSWDREFYNEQFF.

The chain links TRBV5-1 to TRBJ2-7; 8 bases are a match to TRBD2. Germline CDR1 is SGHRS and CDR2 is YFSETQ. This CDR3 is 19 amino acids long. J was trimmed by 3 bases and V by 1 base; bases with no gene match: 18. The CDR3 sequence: CASSLSAPQSSGTYYEQYF. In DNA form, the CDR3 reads TGCGCCAGCAGCTTGTCAGCCCCCCAGAGTAGCGGGACTTACTACGAGCAGTACTTC.

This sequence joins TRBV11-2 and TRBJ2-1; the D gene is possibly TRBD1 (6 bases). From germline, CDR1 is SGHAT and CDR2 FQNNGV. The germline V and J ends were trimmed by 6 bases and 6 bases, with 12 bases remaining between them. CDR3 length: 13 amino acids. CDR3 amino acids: CASRYRVSNEQFF. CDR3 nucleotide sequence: TGTGCCAGCAGGTACAGGGTTAGCAATGAGCAGTTCTTC.

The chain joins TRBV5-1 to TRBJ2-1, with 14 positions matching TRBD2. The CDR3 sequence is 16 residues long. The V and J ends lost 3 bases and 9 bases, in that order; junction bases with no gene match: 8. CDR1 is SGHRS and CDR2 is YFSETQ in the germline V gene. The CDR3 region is CASSSPGLAGAGEQFF. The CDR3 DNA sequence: TGCGCCAGCAGCTCCCCGGGACTAGCGGGAGCGGGTGAGCAGTTCTTC.

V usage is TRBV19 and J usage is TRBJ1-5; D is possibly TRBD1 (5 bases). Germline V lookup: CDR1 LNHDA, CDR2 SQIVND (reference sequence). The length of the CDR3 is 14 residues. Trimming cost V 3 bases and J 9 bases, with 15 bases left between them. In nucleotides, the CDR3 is TGTGCCAGTAGTATCAGGCAGGGCTATACGCCCCAGCATTTT. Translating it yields CASSIRQGYTPQHF. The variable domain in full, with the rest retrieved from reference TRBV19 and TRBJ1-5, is DGGITQSPKYLFRKEGQNVTLSCEQNLNHDAMYWYRQDPGQGLRLIYYSQIVNDFQKGDIAEGYSVSREKKESFPLTVTSAQKNPTAFYLCASSIRQGYTPQHFGDGTRLSIL.

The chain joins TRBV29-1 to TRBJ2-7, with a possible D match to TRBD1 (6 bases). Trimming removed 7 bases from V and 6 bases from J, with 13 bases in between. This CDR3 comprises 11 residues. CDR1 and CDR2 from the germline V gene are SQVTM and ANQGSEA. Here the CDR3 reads CSAQGYSEQYF. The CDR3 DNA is TGCAGCGCACAGGGTTACTCCGAGCAGTACTTC.